These 19 T cell receptor beta chains share one sample of origin, sequenced in a study of T cell responses to AZD1222 COVID-19 vaccine. Repertoires were generated with immunoSEQ multiplex PCR, while TCRdb's copy carries only in-frame clones and drops some. The sample yields approximately 70,000 clones, approximately 90% seen once. The starting material was peripheral blood, obtained on day 0 of AZD1222 vaccination. The receptors stem from an adult in good health.

V usage is TRBV25-1 and J usage is TRBJ2-2, with 9 bases matching TRBD1. CDR1 and CDR2 (germline): MGHDK, SYGVNS. This CDR3 is 13 amino acids long. The V segment lost 6 bases and the J segment 5 bases; nucleotides outside the gene matches: 1. The CDR3 nucleotides read TGTGCCAGCAGGGGACAGGGTACCGGGGAGCTGTTTTTT. Encoded protein: CASRGQGTGELFF.

V gene TRBV2 combines with J gene TRBJ1-5; a possible D gene is TRBD1 (5 bases). CDR1 and CDR2 from the germline V gene are SNHLY and FYNNEI. The CDR3 has 16 amino acids. Trimming took off 6 bases at V and 2 bases at J, with 17 bases between the two ends. The CDR3 nucleotides read TGTGCCAGCAGATCCCTGCAGGTCAGGGGCAATCAGCCCCAGCATTTT. It translates to CASRSLQVRGNQPQHF.

The CDR3, as DNA: TGTGCCGGAGACAGGGGCCCCAACACTGAAGCTTTCTTT. This gives the protein CAGDRGPNTEAFF. The chain employs TRBV2 and TRBJ1-1, with 8 nucleotides matching TRBD1. The CDR3 loop spans 13 amino acids. The junction had 7 bases not matched to a gene; V was cut back by 11 bases and J by 2 bases. The germline V gene encodes CDR1 SNHLY and CDR2 FYNNEI.

V and J are TRBV6-5 and TRBJ2-3; D is possibly TRBD1 (7 bases). CDR3 size: 15 residues. Germline CDR1 is MNHEY and CDR2 is SVGAGI. Trimming pared 6 bases from V and 2 bases from J, leaving 15 bases between. In DNA form, the CDR3 reads TGTGCCAGCAGGGAGGGACAGCTAAACACAGATACGCAGTATTTT. This gives the protein CASREGQLNTDTQYF.

This clone was observed once. The chain has TRBV29-1 and TRBJ2-1; D is undetermined. Trimming took off 6 bases at V and 9 bases at J, with 24 bases between the two ends. The CDR3 runs 15 residues. Germline V gene lookup returns CDR1 SQVTM and CDR2 ANQGSEA. The CDR3 sequence is CSVGWGKGRTSEQFF. In DNA, the CDR3 is TGCAGCGTGGGTTGGGGAAAAGGGCGGACGAGTGAGCAGTTCTTC.

The chain uses TRBV30 and TRBJ2-7; no clear D. The CDR3 has 12 residues. V lost 3 bases and J 0 bases, leaving 6 bases between the germline ends. The germline V gene has CDR1 GTSNPN and CDR2 SVGIG (reference sequence). CDR3 in amino acids: CAWSMSSYEQYF. CDR3 DNA sequence: TGTGCCTGGAGCATGTCCTCCTACGAGCAGTACTTC. The full variable domain, its missing parts supplied by reference TRBV30 and TRBJ2-7, is SQTIHQWPATLVQPVGSPLSLECTVEGTSNPNLYWYRQAAGRGLQLLFYSVGIGQISSEVPQNLSASRPQDRQFILSSKKLLLSDSGFYLCAWSMSSYEQYFGPGTRLTVT.

The chain uses TRBV14 and TRBJ2-2, with D possibly being TRBD1 or TRBD2 (5 bases each). Germline V gene sequence: CDR1 SGHDN, CDR2 FVKESK. The CDR3 sequence is 15 residues long. Trimming shortened V by 6 bases and J by 0 bases, and 11 bases separated the two germline ends. The CDR3 is CASSIGTANTGELFF. The CDR3 DNA is TGTGCCAGCAGTATAGGGACCGCGAACACCGGGGAGCTGTTTTTT.

The chain is built from TRBV15 and TRBJ2-7; the D is unclear. Germline CDR1 reads LNHNV; CDR2 reads YYDKDF (reference sequence). The CDR3 consists of 13 residues. V lost 1 base and J 6 bases, leaving 10 bases between the germline ends. DNA for the CDR3: TGTGCCACCAGCAGAGGTAGGGTAGGCGAGCAGTACTTC. Amino acids: CATSRGRVGEQYF.

The V gene is TRBV18, the J gene TRBJ2-6, with TRBD1 matching 8 bases. Trimming cost V 4 bases and J 0 bases; bases outside gene matches: 2. The CDR3 has 16 residues. In germline, CDR1 is KGHSH, CDR2 LQKENI. CDR3 bases: TGTGCCAGCTCACTTGACAGGGGCTCTGGGGCCAACGTCCTGACTTTC. It translates to CASSLDRGSGANVLTF.

The chain couples TRBV7-2 to TRBJ1-5, with D possibly being TRBD1 (6 bases). Germline V CDR1 and CDR2: SGHTA, FQGNSA. The V and J ends lost 1 base and 7 bases respectively, with 11 bases between them. The CDR3 is 14 amino acids. CDR3 DNA sequence: TGTGCCAGCAGCTTAGAAACAGGGTACCAGCCCCAGCATTTT. Amino acid sequence: CASSLETGYQPQHF.

The chain joins TRBV6-4 to TRBJ1-6, with 9 positions matching TRBD1. The CDR3 totals 15 residues. The germline V gene encodes CDR1 MRHNA and CDR2 SNTAGT. Trimming took 3 bases from V and 9 from J; bases not matched to a gene: 6. CDR3 amino acids: CASSERDRVGSPLHF. The CDR3 bases are TGTGCCAGCAGTGAACGGGACAGGGTGGGTTCACCCCTCCACTTT.

The chain joins TRBV21-1 to TRBJ2-3; TRBD2 is taken as the D call from the table, unchecked against the DNA. TRBV21-1 is tagged as a pseudogene. The CDR3 spans 16 residues. The CDR3 DNA is TGTGCCAGCAGCAAAGCAGTTAGCGGGGGGACAGATACGCAGTATTTT. This gives the protein CASSKAVSGGTDTQYF.

V gene TRBV4-1 combines with J gene TRBJ1-4; D possibly corresponds to TRBD1 (5 bases). Germline V gives CDR1 MGHRA, CDR2 YSYEKL. V was trimmed by 2 bases and J by 8 bases, leaving 12 bases between them. The CDR3 has 14 residues. CDR3 in amino acids: CASSQWNAGEKLFF. CDR3 DNA: TGCGCCAGCAGCCAATGGAATGCAGGGGAAAAACTGTTTTTT.

V gene TRBV19 combines with J gene TRBJ1-5; 10 bases agree with TRBD1. Germline V CDR1 and CDR2: LNHDA, SQIVND (reference sequence). J was trimmed by 7 bases and V by 7 bases; bases with no gene match: 10. The CDR3 runs 15 residues. CDR3 in amino acids: CASTDRGLIHQPQHF. CDR3 sequence (DNA): TGTGCCAGTACCGACAGGGGGCTCATTCACCAGCCCCAGCATTTT.

CDR3 protein: CASSQGDRTNTEAFF. CDR3 sequence (DNA): TGCGCCAGCAGCCAAGGGGACAGAACGAACACTGAAGCTTTCTTT. This rearrangement joins TRBV4-3 to TRBJ1-1; TRBD1 matches at 7 bases. Losses at the gene ends were 1 base for V and 1 base for J; bases not matched to a gene: 3. The CDR3 sequence is 15 residues long. Germline V CDR1 and CDR2: LGHNA, YSLEER.

The rearrangement uses TRBV6-2 or TRBV6-3 and TRBJ2-2, with a weak D call TRBD2 (5 bases). This CDR3 is built from 18 residues. Germline-derived CDR1 and CDR2 are MNHEY and SVGEGT. Trimming shortened V by 6 bases and J by 0 bases, and 20 bases separated the two germline ends. The CDR3 DNA reads as TGTGCCAGCAGCGCCCCTCCGCCTAGCCGCGCGAACACCGGGGAGCTGTTTTTT. Its translation: CASSAPPPSRANTGELFF.

The CDR3 protein is CASSGNRGTSSYNSPLHF. DNA for the CDR3: TGTGCCAGCAGTGGAAACAGGGGAACTAGCTCCTATAATTCACCCCTCCACTTT. The gene calls are TRBV25-1 and TRBJ1-6; TRBD1 agrees at 7 bases. After removal of 4 bases from V and 0 bases from J, the junction contained 9 bases not matched to a gene. The V gene's germline CDR1 is MGHDK and CDR2 SYGVNS. The CDR3 is 18 residues long.

V and J are TRBV4-1 and TRBJ1-1, with D perhaps matching TRBD1 (6 bases). The CDR3 is made up of 15 amino acids. The V end lost 1 base, the J end lost 1 base, and 10 bases lay between the germline ends. Germline CDR1 reads MGHRA; CDR2 reads YSYEKL. CDR3 sequence reads: CASSQADRKNTEAFF. CDR3 nucleotide sequence: TGCGCCAGCAGCCAAGCCGACAGGAAGAACACTGAAGCTTTCTTT.

The rearrangement uses TRBV7-2 and TRBJ2-2; 8 bases line up with TRBD2. With V trimmed by 1 base and J by 7 bases, 5 bases remained unmatched. From germline, CDR1 is SGHTA and CDR2 FQGNSA. The CDR3 spans 15 residues. This CDR3 is CASSLDGRANGELFF. The CDR3 bases are TGTGCCAGCAGCTTAGACGGGAGGGCCAACGGGGAGCTGTTTTTT.